These 26 T cell receptor beta chains were sequenced from one sample in a study of shared clonotypes between healthy human individuals. The table came from immunoSEQ multiplex PCR; TCRdb's copy has only in-frame clones and leaves some out. The sample contains a few million clones, 92% of which appear only once. The sample was naive CD4+ T cells from PBMCs. Specified subset: CD45RA+ positively selected. All receptors come from a man aged 18-30 years in good health. Some clones in this sample may be carry-over from other donors' samples.

Concerning this clone: The same CDR3 arises from other DNA sequences in this sample as well. The chain uses TRBV5-1 and TRBJ1-4, with D perhaps TRBD1 (6 bases). The germline CDR1 and CDR2 sequences are SGHRS and YFSETQ. V was trimmed by 0 bases and J by 5 bases, leaving 8 bases between them. CDR3 length equals 14 residues. The CDR3 region has the DNA TGCGCCAGCAGCTTGGACAGGGCCAATGAAAAACTGTTTTTT. Translating it yields CASSLDRANEKLFF.

J is TRBJ2-7 and V is TRBV28; D gene unclear. The ends were cut back, 1 base at V and 6 bases at J, with 10 bases in the middle. The germline gives CDR1 MDHEN, CDR2 SYDVKM. This CDR3 is 13 amino acids long. The CDR3 protein is CASSLYAQFEQYF. The CDR3 DNA is TGTGCCAGCAGTTTATATGCCCAATTCGAGCAGTACTTC. The full variable domain, with the rest looked up from reference TRBV28 and TRBJ2-7, is DVKVTQSSRYLVKRTGEKVFLECVQDMDHENMFWYRQDPGLGLRLIYFSYDVKMKEKGDIPEGYSVSREKKERFSLILESASTNQTSMYLCASSLYAQFEQYFGPGTRLTVT.

This clone was recorded only once. The chain is built from TRBV6-1 and TRBJ2-5, with TRBD1 as a possible D gene (6 bases). This CDR3 contains 12 residues. The V and J ends lost 6 bases and 4 bases respectively, with 9 bases between them. Germline values: CDR1 MNHNS, CDR2 SASEGT. DNA for the CDR3: TGTGCCAGCAGATGGACAGTAGAGACCCAGTACTTC. As protein: CASRWTVETQYF.

This clone was found a few times. This sequence joins TRBV2 and TRBJ1-1, with D tentatively TRBD1 (6 bases). V lost 6 bases and J lost 8, with 16 bases in between. The CDR3 runs 13 residues. In germline, CDR1 is SNHLY, CDR2 FYNNEI. The CDR3 region is CASRIYREREAFF. DNA for the CDR3: TGTGCCAGCAGAATCTACAGGGAACGCGAAGCTTTCTTT.

J is TRBJ2-1 and V is TRBV6-6; TRBD1 might be the D (5 bases). Germline values: CDR1 MNHNY, CDR2 SVGAGI (reference sequence). The CDR3 is made up of 15 amino acids. V dropped 7 bases and J dropped 5 bases, with 18 bases sitting between them. The CDR3, as DNA: TGTGCCAGCACCCCCCAGGGCCTCCCCAACAATGAGCAGTTCTTC. Residues: CASTPQGLPNNEQFF.

Regarding this clone: Other nucleotide sequences in the sample specify the same CDR3. J is TRBJ2-3 and V is TRBV7-2, with TRBD2 identical over 13 bases. With V trimmed by 5 bases and J by 1 base, 3 bases remained unmatched. The germline V gene has CDR1 SGHTA and CDR2 FQGNSA. This CDR3 has 16 amino acids. DNA for the CDR3: TGTGCCAGCAGCCTACTAGCGGGAGGGGGCACAGATACGCAGTATTTT. Protein: CASSLLAGGGTDTQYF. The complete variable domain, with remaining parts taken from reference TRBV7-2 and TRBJ2-3, reads GAGVSQSPSNKVTEKGKDVELRCDPISGHTALYWYRQSLGQGLEFLIYFQGNSAPDKSGLPSDRFSAERTGGSVSTLTIQRTQQEDSAVYLCASSLLAGGGTDTQYFGPGTRLTVL.

This chain joins TRBV6-5 and TRBJ2-7, with D uncertain. The CDR3 spans 15 residues. The V and J ends lost 5 bases and 7 bases respectively, with 21 bases between them. Germline lookup yields CDR1 MNHEY and CDR2 SVGAGI. The CDR3 nucleotides read TGTGCCAGCAGTCAAAGCACTATCCGGCGTGGGGAGCAGTACTTC. Protein sequence: CASSQSTIRRGEQYF.

CDR3 sequence: CASSPLGSYEQYF. In nucleotides, the CDR3 is TGTGCCAGCAGCCCCTTAGGGTCCTACGAGCAGTACTTC. The V call is TRBV11-1, the J call TRBJ2-7; D call uncertain. Deletions cut 5 bases from V and 1 base from J, with 9 bases between. The CDR3 is 13 residues long. Germline V gene sequence: CDR1 SGHAT, CDR2 FQDESV (reference sequence).

This sequence joins TRBV18 and TRBJ2-7, with 8 bases aligning to TRBD1. Trimming removed 5 bases from V and 0 bases from J; junction bases left unmatched: 6. This CDR3 has 15 amino acids. CDR1 is KGHSH, CDR2 LQKENI, per germline. The CDR3 protein is CASSTDRETSYEQYF. In DNA form, the CDR3 reads TGTGCCAGCTCAACGGACAGGGAAACCTCCTACGAGCAGTACTTC.

This clone turned up a few times. The rearrangement joins TRBV30 to TRBJ1-1; D gene unclear. The CDR3 totals 16 residues. The germline gives CDR1 GTSNPN, CDR2 SVGIG (reference sequence). The V and J ends lost 0 bases and 0 bases respectively, with 14 bases between them. DNA of the CDR3: TGTGCCTGGAGTGTACCCCTGACGACGGTGAACACTGAAGCTTTCTTT. It encodes CAWSVPLTTVNTEAFF. Using reference TRBV30 and TRBJ1-1 for the parts outside the CDR3, the full variable domain is SQTIHQWPATLVQPVGSPLSLECTVEGTSNPNLYWYRQAAGRGLQLLFYSVGIGQISSEVPQNLSASRPQDRQFILSSKKLLLSDSGFYLCAWSVPLTTVNTEAFFGQGTRLTVV.

This clone was found once. This chain uses TRBV6-1 with TRBJ2-7, with a weak D call TRBD1 (6 bases). Germline V CDR1 and CDR2: MNHNS, SASEGT. Between the trimmed V and J ends, which lost 4 bases and 3 bases, there was a span of 10 bases. CDR3 length equals 13 residues. Written as DNA, the CDR3 is TGTGCCAGCAGTGCAGACAGGTTCTACGAGCAGTACTTC. As protein: CASSADRFYEQYF.

Written as DNA, the CDR3 is TGTGCCAGCAGCGTATGGGCTGACTCCTACGAGCAGTACTTC. Encoded protein: CASSVWADSYEQYF. The chain couples TRBV9 to TRBJ2-7, with D unresolved. Germline lookup yields CDR1 SGDLS and CDR2 YYNGEE. This CDR3 comprises 14 residues. V gave up 1 base and J gave up 0 bases, with 8 bases separating them.

This rearrangement joins TRBV28 to TRBJ2-4, with a tentative D call TRBD1 (6 bases). V was pared by 5 bases and J by 1 base, with 33 bases between. The CDR3 is 22 amino acids. Germline CDR1 and CDR2: MDHEN and SYDVKM. The CDR3 protein is CASSALGWDIGRPLVAKNIQYF. Written as DNA, the CDR3 is TGTGCCAGCAGTGCCCTGGGTTGGGACATAGGCCGTCCCCTGGTGGCCAAAAACATTCAGTACTTC.

V gene TRBV28 combines with J gene TRBJ1-5, with D possibly matching TRBD1 (6 bases). Germline CDR1 and CDR2: MDHEN and SYDVKM. V was shortened by 6 bases and J by 2 bases, with 17 bases between the two germline ends. CDR3 length: 16 amino acids. The CDR3, as DNA: TGTGCCAGCAGGCCTGGCCGCAGGGGAGGCAATCAGCCCCAGCATTTT. It specifies CASRPGRRGGNQPQHF.

The V and J genes are TRBV23-1 and TRBJ1-1, with D unclear. TRBV23-1 carries the ORF label, with uncertain function. The length of the CDR3 is 14 residues. V gave up 7 bases and J gave up 4 bases, with 16 bases separating them. CDR3 amino acids: CASTLKAEATEAFF. In DNA form, the CDR3 reads TGCGCCAGCACGCTTAAGGCAGAGGCCACTGAAGCTTTCTTT.

The J gene is TRBJ2-1, the V gene TRBV7-9; D remains ambiguous. The CDR3 sequence is 13 residues long. Germline V gene sequence: CDR1 SEHNR, CDR2 FQNEAQ (reference sequence). Trimming stripped 1 base from V and 6 bases from J, with 7 bases between. This CDR3 is CASSLVASNEQFF. The CDR3, as DNA: TGTGCCAGCAGCTTAGTGGCTAGCAATGAGCAGTTCTTC.

The genes are TRBV28 and TRBJ1-2; 7 bases match TRBD1. With V trimmed by 8 bases and J by 4 bases, 1 base remained unmatched. In germline, CDR1 is MDHEN, CDR2 SYDVKM. The CDR3 contains 11 residues. The CDR3 coding sequence is TGTGCCAGCGGGACAGCCTATGGCTACACCTTC. It yields the protein CASGTAYGYTF.

About this clone: Other DNA variants within this sample encode the same CDR3. This chain uses TRBV7-2 with TRBJ2-5; possible D gene TRBD2, 6 bases. CDR3 size: 13 residues. In germline, CDR1 is SGHTA, CDR2 FQGNSA. Trimming removed 2 bases from V and 4 bases from J, with 8 bases in between. The CDR3 reads CASSLRGGETQYF. The DNA of the CDR3 is TGTGCCAGCAGCTTAAGGGGAGGAGAGACCCAGTACTTC. Based on the CDR3 plus reference TRBV7-2 and TRBJ2-5, the full variable domain is GAGVSQSPSNKVTEKGKDVELRCDPISGHTALYWYRQSLGQGLEFLIYFQGNSAPDKSGLPSDRFSAERTGGSVSTLTIQRTQQEDSAVYLCASSLRGGETQYFGPGTRLLVL.

As regards this clone: Distinct nucleotide sequences in the sample also encode this CDR3. The chain links TRBV7-9 to TRBJ2-5, with 10 bases that match TRBD2. Germline trimming cut 4 bases from V and 5 bases from J; bases unmatched to any gene: 4. Germline V gene sequence: CDR1 SEHNR, CDR2 FQNEAQ (reference sequence). The CDR3 extends over 14 amino acids. Written as DNA, the CDR3 is TGTGCCAGCAGCTCGGGACTAGCGAGGGAGACCCAGTACTTC. Residues: CASSSGLARETQYF.

Concerning this clone: The sample carries other DNA sequences with the same CDR3. This rearrangement joins TRBV5-4 to TRBJ1-1; no definite D call. This CDR3 contains 15 residues. Trimming shortened V by 1 base and J by 0 bases, and 10 bases separated the two germline ends. Germline V CDR1 and CDR2: SGHNT, YYREEE (reference sequence). The CDR3 is CASSLSRGMNTEAFF. DNA for the CDR3: TGTGCCAGCAGCTTGTCCCGGGGTATGAACACTGAAGCTTTCTTT.

CDR3 in DNA: TGTGCCAGCAGCTTAAGCGCGTTGCAGCCCCAGCATTTT. It specifies CASSLSALQPQHF. This sequence joins TRBV7-3 and TRBJ1-5, with D uncertain. Germline assignment: CDR1 SGHTA and CDR2 FQGTGA. The V and J ends lost 1 base and 7 bases respectively, with 8 bases between them. CDR3 size: 13 residues.

This clone occurred once. In the same sample, other DNA sequences code for this CDR3. The chain employs TRBV11-3 and TRBJ2-3; D possibly corresponds to TRBD2 (6 bases). Germline CDR1 SGHNT, CDR2 YENEEA. The V and J ends lost 1 base and 3 bases respectively, with 8 bases between them. The CDR3 contains 14 residues. The CDR3 sequence: CASSLGRGTDTQYF. CDR3 DNA: TGTGCCAGCAGCTTAGGGCGGGGAACAGATACGCAGTATTTT.

This chain connects TRBV15 to TRBJ2-1, with TRBD2 matching 11 bases. Germline V gives CDR1 LNHNV, CDR2 YYDKDF (reference sequence). This CDR3 has 16 residues. The V segment lost 1 base and the J segment 7 bases; nucleotides outside the gene matches: 6. This CDR3 is CATSRGSTSGSNEQFF. In DNA form, the CDR3 reads TGTGCCACCAGCAGAGGAAGTACTAGCGGGAGTAATGAGCAGTTCTTC.

V is TRBV30 and J is TRBJ2-1; 10 positions match TRBD2. This CDR3 contains 15 residues. CDR1 and CDR2 (germline): GTSNPN, SVGIG (reference sequence). J gave up 3 bases and V 2 bases, and 4 bases lay outside the gene matches. In nucleotides, the CDR3 is TGTGCCTGGAGTCCCGGGACTAGCGTCTACAATGAGCAGTTCTTC. Translating gives CAWSPGTSVYNEQFF. Looking up the rest from reference TRBV30 and TRBJ2-1 gives the full variable domain: SQTIHQWPATLVQPVGSPLSLECTVEGTSNPNLYWYRQAAGRGLQLLFYSVGIGQISSEVPQNLSASRPQDRQFILSSKKLLLSDSGFYLCAWSPGTSVYNEQFFGPGTRLTVL.

The chain employs TRBV27 and TRBJ1-2; D unclear. Germline CDR1 and CDR2: MNHEY and SMNVEV (reference sequence). V was shortened by 4 bases and J by 8 bases, with 17 bases between the two germline ends. CDR3 size: 14 residues. CDR3 amino acids: CASSSALRAEGYTF. The CDR3, as DNA: TGTGCCAGCAGTTCCGCGTTGAGGGCAGAAGGCTACACCTTC.

This sequence joins TRBV6-6 and TRBJ1-2; tentative D call: TRBD1 (5 bases). This CDR3 comprises 14 residues. The germline gives CDR1 MNHNY, CDR2 SVGAGI (reference sequence). V gave up 9 bases and J gave up 8 bases, with 22 bases separating them. The CDR3 region is CASQIGSRGNGYTF. The DNA of the CDR3 is TGTGCCAGTCAGATCGGGTCACGGGGGAACGGCTACACCTTC.